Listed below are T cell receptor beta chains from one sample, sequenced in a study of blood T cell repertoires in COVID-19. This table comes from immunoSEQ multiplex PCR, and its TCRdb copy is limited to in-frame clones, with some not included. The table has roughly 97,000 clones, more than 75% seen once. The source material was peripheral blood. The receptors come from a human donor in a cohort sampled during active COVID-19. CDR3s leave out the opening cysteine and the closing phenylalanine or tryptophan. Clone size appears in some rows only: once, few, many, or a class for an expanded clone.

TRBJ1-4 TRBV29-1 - SAHGGTNEKLF
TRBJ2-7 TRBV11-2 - ASSIDSPGYEQY
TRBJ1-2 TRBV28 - ASSFVRVGYT
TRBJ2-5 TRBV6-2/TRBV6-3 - ASSYPSPRTSGNQETQY
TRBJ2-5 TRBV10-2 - ASTRRLAGAAGETQY
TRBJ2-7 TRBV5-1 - ASSLSTGGEQY
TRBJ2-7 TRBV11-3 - ASSEEAGIDSYEQY
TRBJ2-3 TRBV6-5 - ASRGGQGDTQY
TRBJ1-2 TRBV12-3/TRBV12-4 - ASSLFEEFGYT
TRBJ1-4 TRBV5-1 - ASSLGEGNEKLF
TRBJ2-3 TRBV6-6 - ASRATGYPDTQY
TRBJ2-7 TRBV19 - ASSMGLAGPSYEQY
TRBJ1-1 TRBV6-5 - ASSYSNQGDTEAF
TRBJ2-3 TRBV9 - ASSVGSGRISTSTDTQY
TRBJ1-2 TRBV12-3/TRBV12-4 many ASSSDPYGYT
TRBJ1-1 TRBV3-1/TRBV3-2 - ASSQSWTGTSDEAF
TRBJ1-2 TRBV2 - ASSSGSLWGYT
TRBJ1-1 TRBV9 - ASSVLRQEKPEAF
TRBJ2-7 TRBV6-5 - ASSYRNRSPYEQY
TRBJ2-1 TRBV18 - ASSPTTTYSGTSYNEQF
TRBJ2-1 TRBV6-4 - ASSDSSEGAAYNEQF
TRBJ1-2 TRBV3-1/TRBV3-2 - ASSQMAYSYT
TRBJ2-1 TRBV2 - ASRGTGPVNEQF
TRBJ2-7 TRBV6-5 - ASSWTSGDYEQY
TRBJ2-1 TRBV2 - ASSSSGTLPSYNEQF
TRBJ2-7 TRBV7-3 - ASSFTGGEQY
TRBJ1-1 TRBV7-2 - ASSLTGDTEAF
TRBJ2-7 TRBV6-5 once ASSKSREQSYEQY
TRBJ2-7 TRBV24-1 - ATSDPGGDNPYEQY
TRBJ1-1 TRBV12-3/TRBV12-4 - ASSSPVNTEAF
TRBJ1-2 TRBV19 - ASSLWSYGYT
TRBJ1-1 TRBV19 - ASIGGQGGNTEAF
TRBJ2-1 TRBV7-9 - ASSLTGNEQF
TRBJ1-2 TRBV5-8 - ASSPRTGGYYGYT
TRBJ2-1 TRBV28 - ASIGFPQAGPSSYNEQF
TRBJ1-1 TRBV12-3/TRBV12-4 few ASSLGQGGEAF
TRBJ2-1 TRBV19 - ASIDRDRGRNEQF
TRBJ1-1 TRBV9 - ASSVEGMAGATEAF
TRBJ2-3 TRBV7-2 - ASSFGTSGRSDTQY